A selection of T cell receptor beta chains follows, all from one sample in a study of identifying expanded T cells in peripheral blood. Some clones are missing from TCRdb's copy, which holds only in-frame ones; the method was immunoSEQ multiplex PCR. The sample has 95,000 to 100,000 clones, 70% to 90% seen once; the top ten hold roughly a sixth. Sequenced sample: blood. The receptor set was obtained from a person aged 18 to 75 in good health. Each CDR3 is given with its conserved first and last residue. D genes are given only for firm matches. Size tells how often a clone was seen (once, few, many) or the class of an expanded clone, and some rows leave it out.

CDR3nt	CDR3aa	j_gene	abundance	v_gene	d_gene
TGCGCCAGCAGCCTCCTGAGAGGTTACAATGAGCAGTTCTTC	CASSLLRGYNEQFF	TRBJ2-1	NA	TRBV5-1	NA
TGTGCCACCAGCGCCCAGGGGGAGAAGACCCAGTACTTC	CATSAQGEKTQYF	TRBJ2-5	NA	TRBV15	TRBD1
TGTGCCAGCAGTTACGATGGGGCCGGGAACACTGAAGCTTTCTTT	CASSYDGAGNTEAFF	TRBJ1-1	NA	TRBV6-5	NA
TGTGCCAGCAGCTTGGGTTTCGGGGGCCTTGAAAAACTGTTTTTT	CASSLGFGGLEKLFF	TRBJ1-4	NA	TRBV5-6	NA
TGTGCCAGCAGCTTGGGGACGGGGGGTCAGCCCCAGCATTTT	CASSLGTGGQPQHF	TRBJ1-5	NA	TRBV5-6	NA
TGTGCCATCAGTGAGGGGCAGGAGCTAAAATACGAGCAGTACTTC	CAISEGQELKYEQYF	TRBJ2-7	NA	TRBV10-3	NA
TGTGCCAGCAGTGAGGAGGGACCTACCTACGAGCAGTACTTC	CASSEEGPTYEQYF	TRBJ2-7	NA	TRBV6-1	NA
TGTGCCAGCACGGTCCATTCGGGGAGTGGTTATGGCTACACCTTC	CASTVHSGSGYGYTF	TRBJ1-2	NA	TRBV6-5	NA
TGTGCCAGCAGTTACGGGTCAACTACTAATGAAAAACTGTTTTTT	CASSYGSTTNEKLFF	TRBJ1-4	NA	TRBV6-5	NA
TGTGCCAGTAACCCCCCCCAAGAGAACACTGAAGCTTTCTTT	CASNPPQENTEAFF	TRBJ1-1	NA	TRBV19	NA
TGTGCCAGCAGCTTGACGGGACTACAAAACCGAACCTACGAGCAGTACTTC	CASSLTGLQNRTYEQYF	TRBJ2-7	once	TRBV5-6	TRBD2
TGTGCCAGCAGCCATCAGGGAGGTGGAAACACCATATATTTT	CASSHQGGGNTIYF	TRBJ1-3	few	TRBV7-2	NA
TGCGCCAGCAGCCAAGGTTTCGATCAGCCCCAGCATTTT	CASSQGFDQPQHF	TRBJ1-5	NA	TRBV4-1	NA
TGTGCCAGCAGCTCCAGGGGCTCCAGCTCCTACGAGCAGTACTTC	CASSSRGSSSYEQYF	TRBJ2-7	NA	TRBV11-2	NA
TGTGCCAGCAGCTCTGTCGGACTAGCGGGGGTTGCGGCAGGAGAGCAGTTCTTC	CASSSVGLAGVAAGEQFF	TRBJ2-1	NA	TRBV11-3	TRBD2
TGTGCCAGCAGCCTGAGTGGGGTCGAATCACCCCTCCACTTT	CASSLSGVESPLHF	TRBJ1-6	NA	TRBV7-9	NA